This entry describes one T cell receptor (beta chain). Its antigen is unknown. No base qualities exist here, and no much larger clone lies one base off it. Trimming leaves V shorter by 5 bases and J shorter by 2 bases, with the junction holding 10 bases beyond the gene matches. The CDR3 has 15 amino acids, counting the end cysteine and phenylalanine. The entry retains the CDR3 DNA only, 45 bases that are in frame from base 1. Reading the germline V gene (reference sequence) gives CDR1 DFQATT and CDR2 SNEGSKA. These data belong to a study of T-cell reconstitution after alpha-beta-depleted transplantation in children (TCRdb year 2016). About the study as a whole: Using TCR repertoire profiling, the study followed T-cell immune reconstitution in a quantitative way in children after TCRalphabeta/CD19-depleted allogeneic hematopoietic cell transplantation. Overall study results and their limits: Over subsequent months, a decline in hyperexpanded clone frequencies was noted, and after one year, T-cell counts and TCRbeta diversity were mostly ascribed to newly produced T cells. Apparently early alphabetaT-cell count recovery about two months after transplant reportedly relied on only several hundred rapidly expanded clones derived from non-depleted graft cells. In some patients, the high TCRbeta diversity seen at day 60 was put down to recipient T cells and intrathymic progenitors that had survived conditioning.

The library was made by PCR. Sequenced on an Illumina HiSeq 2500. To normalize quantification of the TCRbeta repertoire, the TCR libraries were built with molecular barcoding that relied on unique molecular identifiers. TCRdb redid the processing of the public reads, applying fastp at Q25 and MiXCR, and retained in-frame beta chains. Rows with a matching CDR3 protein are joined into one entry that keeps the most common DNA and genes. This sample comprises about 540,000 distinct CDR3 sequences, 25% to 30% of them detected only once. 36% of the sample is held by the ten biggest clonotypes. The label giving this sample's treatment or condition can be read as: allogeneic hematopoietic cell transplantation with graft depleted of TCRalphabeta T cells and CD19 B cells. TCRalphabeta/CD19-depleted allogeneic hematopoietic cell grafts were given to the transplant recipients, all of whom were children.

Sequencing was performed on PBMCs, taken before TCRalphabeta/CD19-depleted stem cell transplant. The rearranged segments are TRBV20-1 and TRBJ2-3; a stretch of 7 junction bases matches TRBD2. This TCR derives from a boy under two years old with Wiskott-Aldrich syndrome, due to receive a stem cell transplant. The DNA sequence is TGCAGTGCTTCTCCGGGACTACACCTCACAGATACGCAGTATTTT. Its coded protein is CSASPGLHLTDTQYF.